The subject of this entry is one T cell receptor (beta chain). PCR amplification relied on 60 Vbeta primers (plus 13 Jbeta primers). The protocol was immunoSEQ multiplex PCR, while the TCRdb copy is restricted to in-frame clones and leaves out a portion. The sample holds roughly 220,000 clones, 70% seen once. V dropped 4 bases and J dropped 3 bases, with 10 bases sitting between them. The CDR3 is 14 residues long. Germline V gene sequence: CDR1 KGHSH, CDR2 LQKENI. The data stem from a study of cytomegalovirus exposure and HLA in healthy donors. The receptor comes from a man in his forties in good health and CMV-seropositive. The source material was PBMCs. The rearrangement links TRBV18 to TRBJ1-5; D perhaps matches TRBD1 (6 bases). The CDR3 DNA follows: TGTGCCAGCTCACGGGGGCCCGACAATCAGCCCCAGCATTTT. Protein: CASSRGPDNQPQHF.